A single T cell receptor (beta chain) is shown here with its context. V dropped 5 bases and J dropped 0; count of bases not matched to a gene: 3. The CDR3 spans 13 residues. The V gene's germline CDR1 is DFQATT and CDR2 SNEGSKA (reference sequence). The sample belongs to a study of blood T cells in healthy people across ages. The authors ran a second PCR of about 7 to 11 cycles using a sample-barcoded 5' primer and a J-beta primer mix. Researchers report that a template-switch adaptor with 12 random nucleotides tagged each cDNA molecule. Any given sample supplied a minimum of 2.5 million CDR3-containing paired-end reads. TCRdb used MiXCR to reprocess the 5' RACE reads, holding one entry per CDR3 protein. The sample yields approximately 780,000 distinct CDR3 sequences, more than 25% seen once. The sample was also reused in another study, on T cells of mothers and their children. From that second work: Samples came from a few healthy Caucasian mothers and their six children. Versus unrelated pairs, overlap was slightly higher in related mother-child pairs, without reaching significance.

This clonotype originated in a boy aged 10-17 years in good health. Sequenced material: blood. The chain uses TRBV20-1 and TRBJ2-5, with 7 positions matching TRBD1. CDR3 in DNA: TGCAGTGCTCCCGGACAGGACCAAGAGACCCAGTACTTC. The encoded protein is CSAPGQDQETQYF.